This T cell receptor beta chain appears in the sequencing data of a study of cytomegalovirus exposure and HLA in healthy donors. Background on the study: Early released data comprised around 79 million unique TCRs from HLA-typed donors. General study results and limits: It was reportedly the case that the classifier diagnosed cytomegalovirus status with high specificity and sensitivity.

A multiplex PCR was run with 60 Vbeta primers and 13 Jbeta primers. TCRdb's table, derived via immunoSEQ multiplex PCR, lists solely in-frame clones and lacks some. The top ten clones hold around 1.9% of a sample with about 150,000 clones, around two thirds of them seen once. There are 14 residues in the CDR3. Trimming left V 3 bases short and J 1 base short, with 9 bases between. The germline gives CDR1 SNHLY, CDR2 FYNNEI. As concerns this clone: Its specificity is not known.

The chain uses TRBV2 and TRBJ1-2, with a weak D call TRBD1 (6 bases). Sequenced input: PBMCs. The TCR originated in an older woman in good health and CMV-seropositive. CDR3 bases: TGTGCCAGCAGTGACAGGGGCTTTAACTATGGCTACACCTTC. It is translated as CASSDRGFNYGYTF.